Sequencing of this TCR beta chain was carried out in a study of OX40 agonist ivuxolimab in advanced cancers. Some clones are missing from TCRdb's copy, which holds only in-frame ones; the method was immunoSEQ multiplex PCR. The sample lists 70,000 to 85,000 clones; around 90% were seen once. This clone came up a few times. This sample includes further DNA sequences coding for the same CDR3. Trimming stripped 3 bases from V and 4 bases from J, with 7 bases between. The CDR3 loop spans 13 amino acids. Germline values: CDR1 LNHDA, CDR2 SQIVND (reference sequence). The J gene is TRBJ1-5, the V gene TRBV19, with D uncertain. The receptor comes from an adult with an advanced solid tumor such as melanoma, head and neck, liver or kidney cancer. The sample in question was CD4+ or CD8+ T cells sorted from blood, obtained in a trial of the OX40 agonist ivuxolimab. The CDR3 DNA sequence: TGTGCCAGTAGTATTGGGCCGAATCAGCCCCAGCATTTT. This encodes CASSIGPNQPQHF.